This TCR beta chain was observed in a study of blood T cell repertoires in COVID-19. At the level of the study: Whether acute or convalescent, the COVID-19 samples came from the United States, Italy and Spain. The cDNA or gDNA used as material had been derived from T cells, B-cell-depleted T cells, or PBMCs.

The germline V gene has CDR1 SGDLS and CDR2 YYNGEE. CDR3 length equals 15 residues. Trimming removed 3 bases from V and 9 bases from J; junction bases left unmatched: 8. Original methodology: Reference gene primer amplification in the assay estimated nucleated cell counts. Using immunoSEQ multiplex PCR, the repertoire was profiled, and TCRdb retains in-frame clones only, with some absent. V, J and clone size reflect that table, while D and trimming were determined from the DNA. Of about 260,000 clones listed, around 90% are singletons. Specimen: peripheral blood. V usage is TRBV9 and J usage is TRBJ2-4, with TRBD1 matching over 11 bases. This TCR came from a woman in her sixties with COVID-19, enrolled during active disease. CDR3 nucleotides: TGTGCCAGCAGCGCGCCGGGACAGGGGGGGAGCATTCAGTACTTC. Encoded protein: CASSAPGQGGSIQYF.